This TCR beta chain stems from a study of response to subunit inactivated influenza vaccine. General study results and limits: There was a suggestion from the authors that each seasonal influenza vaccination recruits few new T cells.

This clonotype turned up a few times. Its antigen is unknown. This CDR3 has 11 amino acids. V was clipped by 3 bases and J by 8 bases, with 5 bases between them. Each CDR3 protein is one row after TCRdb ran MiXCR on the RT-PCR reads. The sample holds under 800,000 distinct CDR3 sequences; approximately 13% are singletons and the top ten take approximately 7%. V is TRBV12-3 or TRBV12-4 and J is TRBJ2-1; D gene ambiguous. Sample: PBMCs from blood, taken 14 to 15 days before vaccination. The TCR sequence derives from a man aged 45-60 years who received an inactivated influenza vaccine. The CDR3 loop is CASSLLDEQFF. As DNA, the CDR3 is TGTGCCAGCAGTTTGCTCGATGAGCAGTTCTTC.